Listed here is a single T cell receptor beta chain. Random hexamers primed reverse transcription of 0.5 to 1 ug RNA. An immunoSEQ multiplex PCR amplified TCR beta CDR3 over 54 Vbeta and 13 Jbeta. TCRdb itself ran the immunoSEQ multiplex PCR reads through MiXCR, one entry per CDR3 protein. The sample holds 120,000 to 150,000 distinct CDR3 sequences, 90% to 95% seen once. The data were taken from a study of CD8 T cells in Susac syndrome. V dropped 4 bases and J dropped 0 bases, with 13 bases sitting between them. The CDR3 extends over 16 amino acids. In germline, CDR1 is SNHLY, CDR2 FYNNEI. TCR beta from blood CD8+ and CD4+ T cells was sequenced. TEMRA cells were FACS-enriched, unlike CD8+ and CD4+ T cells, which were negatively isolated.

Material for sequencing was CD4+ T cells from PBMCs. This sequence joins TRBV2 and TRBJ2-1; D perhaps matches TRBD2 (5 bases). The sequence derives from a human donor with multiple sclerosis. CDR3 in amino acids: CASSVTSGSSYNEQFF. CDR3 coding DNA: TGTGCCAGCAGTGTAACAAGCGGTAGCTCCTACAATGAGCAGTTCTTC. Variable domain in full (rest from reference TRBV2 and TRBJ2-1): EPEVTQTPSHQVTQMGQEVILRCVPISNHLYFYWYRQILGQKVEFLVSFYNNEISEKSEIFDDQFSVERPDGSNFTLKIRSTKLEDSAMYFCASSVTSGSSYNEQFFGPGTRLTVL.